This is a list of T cell receptor beta chains from one sample in a study of T cell repertoires in ileal Crohn's disease. Assay used: immunoSEQ multiplex PCR; TCRdb lists only in-frame clones, some missing. The sample yields roughly 18,000 clones, roughly 85% seen once. Specimen: ileal tissue. Receptor source: an adult with Crohn's disease. The CDR3 runs from the conserved cysteine through the conserved F or W. The D gene is left open where the match is weak. Size is stated for part of the rows, as once, few or many counts, or as a class when the clone is expanded.

CDR3,DNA,size,V,D,J
CASSVGTANTEAFF,TGTGCCAGCAGCGTAGGGACAGCGAACACTGAAGCTTTCTTT,NA,TRBV9,NA,TRBJ1-1
CASSPRQLYSPLHF,TGTGCCAGCAGCCCCCGACAGTTATATTCACCCCTCCACTTT,NA,TRBV9,NA,TRBJ1-6
CASSEGEDTEAFF,TGTGCCAGCAGTGAGGGGGAAGACACTGAAGCTTTCTTT,NA,TRBV27,NA,TRBJ1-1
CAWGISGGRHEQYF,TGTGCCTGGGGAATTAGCGGGGGTCGGCACGAGCAGTACTTC,NA,TRBV30,TRBD2,TRBJ2-7
CASSRAGGENTEAFF,TGTGCCAGCAGCCGAGCAGGGGGCGAGAACACTGAAGCTTTCTTT,once,TRBV7-2,TRBD1,TRBJ1-1
CASTAWGRLGTEAFF,TGTGCCAGCACGGCCTGGGGGCGGCTGGGCACTGAAGCTTTCTTT,few,TRBV11-2,NA,TRBJ1-1
CASKKSGTGDPTNEKLFF,TGTGCCAGCAAAAAATCCGGGACAGGGGACCCCACTAATGAAAAACTGTTTTTT,NA,TRBV7-2,TRBD1,TRBJ1-4
CASSPTARVETQYF,TGTGCCAGCAGCCCGACCGCACGGGTGGAGACCCAGTACTTC,few,TRBV7-2,NA,TRBJ2-5
CASSQDIAGENTGELFF,TGTGCCAGCAGCCAGGATATAGCGGGGGAGAACACCGGGGAGCTGTTTTTT,few,TRBV4-2,TRBD2,TRBJ2-2
CASSSGGSGNTIYF,TGTGCCAGCAGCTCAGGGGGGTCTGGAAACACCATATATTTT,NA,TRBV7-9,TRBD1,TRBJ1-3
CASSYGASLGGYTF,TGTGCCAGCAGTTACGGGGCCAGTCTGGGGGGCTACACCTTC,NA,TRBV6-6,NA,TRBJ1-2
CASSKGEINQPQHF,TGTGCCAGTAGTAAGGGGGAAATCAATCAGCCCCAGCATTTT,NA,TRBV19,NA,TRBJ1-5
CASSFALSYEQYF,TGTGCCAGCAGCTTTGCACTTTCCTACGAGCAGTACTTC,NA,TRBV5-5,NA,TRBJ2-7
CASSLRVQGSQPQHF,TGCGCCAGCAGCCTCCGGGTACAGGGGAGCCAGCCCCAGCATTTT,NA,TRBV4-1,TRBD1,TRBJ1-5
CASSTMQGANQPQHF,TGTGCCAGCAGCACGATGCAGGGGGCAAATCAGCCCCAGCATTTT,NA,TRBV7-2,TRBD1,TRBJ1-5
CASSRQGNNYGYTF,TGTGCCAGTAGTCGACAGGGGAATAACTATGGCTACACCTTC,NA,TRBV19,TRBD1,TRBJ1-2
CASSIPGQHNYGYTF,TGTGCCAGCAGTATACCGGGACAGCATAACTATGGCTACACCTTC,NA,TRBV6-6,TRBD1,TRBJ1-2
CASSQDGSYEQYF,TGCGCCAGCAGCCAAGACGGCTCCTACGAGCAGTACTTC,NA,TRBV4-1,NA,TRBJ2-7